The entry that follows covers one T cell receptor beta chain sequence. The data were obtained in a study of blood T cell repertoires in COVID-19. About the research overall: Spain, Italy and the United States supplied samples that represented acute and convalescent COVID-19. PBMCs, B-cell-depleted T cells, or T cells provided the cDNA or gDNA that made up the material.

Seattle's enrolled individuals joined amid active infection and were then monitored longitudinally. Trimming removed 0 bases at V and 4 bases at J, with 12 bases between. The CDR3 runs 15 residues. The germline gives CDR1 MNHEY, CDR2 SVGAGI. Under the authors' procedure: Amplification of reference gene primers provided the estimated nucleated cell counts. Method: immunoSEQ multiplex PCR; TCRdb's copy keeps in-frame clones and lacks some. Clonal size and the V and J genes are those of that table, whereas D and trimming came from the DNA. The top ten hold over 5% of the sample, which has 90,000 to 100,000 clones, roughly 90% seen once.

Sequencing was performed on peripheral blood. The chain uses TRBV6-5 and TRBJ1-2; D is ambiguous. The source of this sequence is a man in his 60s with COVID-19, enrolled during active disease. DNA of the CDR3: TGTGCCAGCAGTTACTCGATAACTCGCTCCTATGGCTACACCTTC. Translated, it gives CASSYSITRSYGYTF.